This T cell receptor beta chain was found in a study of metastatic and nonmetastatic thyroid tumors (dated by TCRdb to 2020 to 2021). In the study overall: For patients with malignant and with benign thyroid disease, the researchers compared repertoires between peripheral blood samples and tumor or nodule tissue samples.

None of the patients had been given any treatment before thyroid surgery. The study retrospectively analysed patient clinical samples collected from about 2012 to 2018 using T-cell receptor beta sequencing. The study at large found these results: In both blood and tumor samples, malignant tumors were reported to have significantly higher TCR beta diversity than benign nodules.

This clone was found a few times. Which antigen it targets is not known. No much larger clone exists at a distance of one base, and base qualities are not known. Libraries were constructed by PCR. TCRdb names Illumina HiSeq 4000 as the instrument used. The TCR beta-chain CDR3 region of each patient was profiled by high-throughput sequencing. As for the authors' bioinformatics: The researchers built a classifier to tell apart papillary thyroid cancer patients with distant metastasis, based on CDR3 differences among clinicopathological groups. The Shannon index was used to assess repertoire diversity, and the Morisita-Horn index was used to assess tumor-blood repertoire similarity. TCRdb itself trimmed the public reads at Q25 with fastp, ran MiXCR and retained productive beta chains. These V and J calls rely on TCRdb rather than the paper's analysis. The sample table contains 2,500 to 3,000 clones; only one count was recorded for about a quarter of them. The ten largest clones add up to about a fifth of the sample.

According to the germline V gene, CDR1 reads SGHRS and CDR2 reads YFSETQ. The CDR3 goes from the cysteine to the phenylalanine over 14 residues. The CDR3 DNA has 42 bases and is translated from base 1. V lost 3 bases and J lost 1 base, and the count of bases not matched to a germline gene is 1. Sequences were obtained from tumor tissue. This TCR was sampled from a female donor with papillary thyroid cancer or a benign thyroid nodule (not recorded which). Some clones in this sample may be carry-over from other donors' samples. Rearrangement joined TRBV5-1 to TRBJ2-3; TRBD1 lines up with 8 middle nucleotides. The sequenced DNA is TGCGCCAGCAGCTCGGGACAGGGCACAGATACGCAGTATTTT. The resulting protein is CASSSGQGTDTQYF.